This entry concerns a single T cell receptor beta chain. One end of the junction is discordant with germline, which a read error may explain. Germline loops: CDR1 SSHAT, CDR2 FNYEAQ (reference sequence). This CDR3 contains 15 residues. The assay used deep level. Using immunoSEQ multiplex PCR, the repertoire was profiled, and TCRdb retains in-frame clones only, with some absent. The data show 1.6 million or so clones, around 97% seen once. This specimen comes from a study of shared clonotypes between healthy human individuals. Study-level background: Donors were a couple of women and a few men aged 18 to 49.

The sequence came from a man aged 25 to 45 in good health. The chain is built from TRBV7-7 and TRBJ2-5, with 7 bases aligning to TRBD1. The sample taken for sequencing was naive CD4+ T cells sorted from blood. Described subset: CD45RA+ positively selected. CDR3 nucleotide sequence: TGTGCTAGCAGCTTAGCGACAGACAGGGATGAGACCCAGTACTTC. It translates to CASSLATDRDETQYF.